Sequencing of this TCR beta chain was carried out in a study of preoperative IRX-2 immunotherapy in early breast cancer. The protocol was immunoSEQ multiplex PCR, while the TCRdb copy is restricted to in-frame clones and leaves out a portion. The data show roughly 93,000 clones, 80% to 90% seen once. As for treatment: preoperative locoregional IRX-2 cytokine immunotherapy. Preoperative locoregional IRX-2 cytokine immunotherapy was tested in the phase Ib source study. This material consisted of tumor tissue, taken after IRX-2 immunotherapy. The origin of this receptor is a human donor with breast cancer.

The CDR3 DNA sequence: TGTGCCATCAGGAAGTCGGAGGGAATCACTGAAGCTTTCTTT. This gives the protein CAIRKSEGITEAFF. The chain links TRBV6-8 to TRBJ1-1; D remains ambiguous. This CDR3 spans 14 amino acids. V was trimmed by 10 bases and J by 4 bases, leaving 19 bases between them. Germline assignment: CDR1 MNHGY and CDR2 SAAAGT.